Below, 25 T cell receptor beta chains from the same sample are listed, as sequenced in a study of cytomegalovirus exposure and HLA in healthy donors. A multiplex PCR was run with 60 Vbeta primers and 13 Jbeta primers. Generated by immunoSEQ multiplex PCR, the TCRdb table keeps only in-frame clones and is missing some. The table for this sample gives 130,000 or so clones. Sequenced sample: PBMCs. These receptors all come from a woman aged 35 to 49 in good health and CMV-seronegative.

J is TRBJ2-3 and V is TRBV5-1, with D hard to call. V gave up 0 bases and J gave up 0 bases, with 8 bases separating them. The CDR3 has 15 residues. Germline V gene data show CDR1 as SGHRS and CDR2 as YFSETQ. In DNA form, the CDR3 reads TGCGCCAGCAGCTTGGGAGGCGGAAGCACAGATACGCAGTATTTT. Its protein product is CASSLGGGSTDTQYF.

The rearrangement uses TRBV2 and TRBJ2-2; possible D gene TRBD1, 5 bases. Trimming pared 7 bases from V and 0 bases from J, leaving 12 bases between. CDR1 is SNHLY and CDR2 is FYNNEI in the germline V gene. This CDR3 comprises 15 residues. CDR3 in amino acids: CASILRETNTGELFF. The CDR3, as DNA: TGTGCCAGCATCCTCAGGGAAACGAACACCGGGGAGCTGTTTTTT.

The chain joins TRBV10-3 to TRBJ2-3, with TRBD2 identical over 10 bases. Germline V gene lookup returns CDR1 ENHRY and CDR2 SYGVKD. This CDR3 contains 14 residues. V was pared by 10 bases and J by 4 bases, with 8 bases of the junction left unmatched. The CDR3 loop reads CATLGSGGPDTQYF. CDR3 bases: TGTGCCACTCTGGGTAGCGGGGGGCCAGATACGCAGTATTTT.

As concerns this clone: An end of the junction does not agree with germline; a read error may underlie this. The chain carries TRBV29-1 and TRBJ1-2, with D perhaps TRBD1 (6 bases). Germline assignment: CDR1 SQVTM and CDR2 ANQGSEA. This CDR3 is 9 amino acids long. CDR3 nucleotides: TGCAGCGCAGAACAGACAGGCGCCTTC. It encodes CSAEQTGAF.

V gene TRBV5-4 combines with J gene TRBJ2-1; 9 bases are shared with TRBD2. Germline loops: CDR1 SGHNT, CDR2 YYREEE (reference sequence). CDR3 length equals 16 residues. Trimming removed 6 bases from V and 8 bases from J; junction bases left unmatched: 15. For the CDR3, the DNA is TGTGCCAGCACCACCGGATATGGCGGGGGGGGCGATGAGCAGTTCTTC. Its translation: CASTTGYGGGGDEQFF.

The V and J genes are TRBV11-2 and TRBJ2-7, with unresolved D. CDR1 SGHAT and CDR2 FQNNGV come from the germline V gene. The CDR3 length is 11 residues. V was trimmed by 4 bases and J by 6 bases, leaving 7 bases between them. The CDR3 sequence is CASSWGSEQYV. DNA of the CDR3: TGTGCCAGCAGCTGGGGTAGCGAGCAGTACGTC.

The genes are TRBV25-1 and TRBJ2-1; the match to TRBD2 covers 12 bases. Germline loops: CDR1 MGHDK, CDR2 SYGVNS. The J segment lost 8 bases and the V segment lost 3 bases, leaving 5 bases of the junction unmatched. The CDR3 length is 15 residues. The CDR3, as DNA: TGTGCCAGCAGTGATCCTAGCGGGGGGGTTGATGAGCAGTTCTTC. It is translated as CASSDPSGGVDEQFF.

The CDR3 DNA reads TGTGCCAGCAGCACCCTTGAGGGAAGGGCTGAAGCTTTCTTT. Amino acid sequence: CASSTLEGRAEAFF. The V call is TRBV7-9, the J call TRBJ1-1; D remains ambiguous. The germline V and J ends were trimmed by 5 bases and 6 bases, with 16 bases remaining between them. The CDR3 has 14 amino acids. From germline, CDR1 is SEHNR and CDR2 FQNEAQ (reference sequence).

The chain uses TRBV5-1 and TRBJ1-6; TRBD1 aligns across 7 bases. The CDR3 is 15 amino acids. Germline V gives CDR1 SGHRS, CDR2 YFSETQ. Losses at the gene ends were 4 bases for V and 6 bases for J; bases not matched to a gene: 7. Here the CDR3 DNA reads TGCGCCAGCAGCGCGCCGGGACAGCTTAATTCACCCCTCCACTTT. As protein: CASSAPGQLNSPLHF.

As DNA, the CDR3 is TGTGCCAGCAGCCCGACAGTTGACCAAGAGACCCAGTACTTC. Its protein is CASSPTVDQETQYF. The chain recombines TRBV5-6 with TRBJ2-5; weak D call: TRBD1 (5 bases). From germline, CDR1 is SGHDT and CDR2 YYEEEE. This CDR3 region has 14 residues. With 4 bases removed from V and 0 bases from J, the gap between germline ends came to 10 bases.

V gene TRBV7-8 combines with J gene TRBJ1-5, with TRBD1 as a possible D gene (5 bases). The germline V gene has CDR1 SGHVS and CDR2 FQNEAQ. The CDR3 length is 18 residues. The V gene lost 3 bases and the J gene lost 4 bases, with 22 bases spanning the gap. The CDR3 DNA reads as TGTGCCAGCAGCTTGGATCAGGGCGCATATATAGCAAATCAGCCCCAGCATTTT. It encodes CASSLDQGAYIANQPQHF.

The chain is built from TRBV5-1 and TRBJ2-3; 7 bases are shared with TRBD2. The V gene end was trimmed by 4 bases and the J gene end by 2 bases; junction bases not matched to a gene: 7. This CDR3 has 15 amino acids. The germline V gene encodes CDR1 SGHRS and CDR2 YFSETQ. Here the CDR3 DNA reads TGCGCCAGCAGCGAGGGCGGGGGACCCACAGATACGCAGTATTTT. This codes for CASSEGGGPTDTQYF.

The V call is TRBV25-1, the J call TRBJ2-4; the match to TRBD2 covers 8 bases. This CDR3 spans 14 amino acids. CDR1 is MGHDK and CDR2 is SYGVNS in the germline V gene. Unmatched junction bases numbered 3, after V lost 2 bases and J lost 6 bases. Here the CDR3 DNA reads TGTGCCAGCAGTGAAGGGGGACTAGTAAACATTCAGTACTTC. It encodes CASSEGGLVNIQYF.

The CDR3 nucleotides read TGTGCCAGCGCGTATGGCTACACCTTC. This gives the protein CASAYGYTF. V gene TRBV7-3 combines with J gene TRBJ1-2; D is uncertain. Per the germline V gene, CDR1 is SGHTA and CDR2 is FQGTGA. Deletions cut 8 bases from V and 5 bases from J, with 3 bases between. This CDR3 contains 9 residues.

The chain recombines TRBV21-1 with TRBJ2-2; the table calls TRBD2, which could not be checked here. TRBV21-1 is designated a pseudogene. The CDR3 consists of 18 residues. In DNA form, the CDR3 reads TGTGCCCGCCCTATCTGGGTAGCGGGGTCCTCGAACACCGGGGAGCTGTTTTTT. Translation: CARPIWVAGSSNTGELFF.

The chain joins TRBV7-9 to TRBJ1-4, with D perhaps matching TRBD1 (5 bases). The CDR3 is made up of 17 amino acids. Germline V gives CDR1 SEHNR, CDR2 FQNEAQ (reference sequence). V lost 2 bases to trimming and J lost 0 bases, with 13 bases between them. The CDR3 DNA reads TGTGCCAGCAGCTTATTTCGGTCGACAGCAACTAATGAAAAACTGTTTTTT. Protein sequence: CASSLFRSTATNEKLFF.

This chain joins TRBV10-3 and TRBJ2-3; 8 nucleotides match TRBD2. Trimming cost V 11 bases and J 6 bases; bases outside gene matches: 7. The germline gives CDR1 ENHRY, CDR2 SYGVKD. The CDR3 loop spans 12 amino acids. CDR3 loop: CALGGAGDTQYF. The CDR3 region has the DNA TGTGCCCTCGGGGGGGCCGGGGATACGCAGTATTTT.

The CDR3 reads CASSLDSSGETQYF. In DNA form, the CDR3 reads TGCGCCAGCAGCTTGGACTCCAGCGGAGAGACCCAGTACTTC. This chain links TRBV5-1 with TRBJ2-5; weak D call: TRBD2 (5 bases). This CDR3 spans 14 amino acids. The germline V and J ends were trimmed by 0 bases and 4 bases, with 10 bases remaining between them. Germline lookup yields CDR1 SGHRS and CDR2 YFSETQ.

The CDR3 DNA reads TGCGCCAGCAGCTTATTCCGGGACATAGAGACCCAGTACTTC. Translation gives CASSLFRDIETQYF. The chain has TRBV5-1 and TRBJ2-5; a weak D match, TRBD1 (6 bases). CDR1 is SGHRS and CDR2 is YFSETQ in the germline V gene. The length of the CDR3 is 14 residues. V lost 2 bases and J lost 4, with 12 bases in between.

The J gene is TRBJ1-2, the V gene TRBV7-3; possible D gene TRBD1, 5 bases. Trimming shortened V by 2 bases and J by 8 bases, and 15 bases separated the two germline ends. CDR3 length: 14 amino acids. Per the germline V gene, CDR1 is SGHTA and CDR2 is FQGTGA. The CDR3 sequence: CASSLYPGNYGYTF. CDR3 coding DNA: TGTGCCAGCAGCTTATATCCAGGGAATTACGGCTACACCTTC.

The chain combines TRBV20-1 with TRBJ2-1; maybe TRBD1 (5 bases). Trimming removed 6 bases from V and 7 bases from J, with 7 bases in between. The CDR3 sequence is 10 residues long. Germline values: CDR1 DFQATT, CDR2 SNEGSKA (reference sequence). This chain's CDR3 is CSAAGNEQFF. CDR3 sequence (DNA): TGCAGTGCGGCAGGGAATGAGCAGTTCTTC.

This chain links TRBV28 with TRBJ1-3; 7 bases line up with TRBD1. V lost 8 bases, J lost 0 bases, and 7 bases stayed unmatched. The CDR3 is made up of 15 amino acids. CDR1 and CDR2 from the germline V gene are MDHEN and SYDVKM. The CDR3 here is CASGRQGYSGNTIYF. The CDR3, as DNA: TGTGCCAGCGGTAGACAGGGATACTCTGGAAACACCATATATTTT.

The chain uses TRBV9 and TRBJ1-1; 7 bases fit TRBD1. Germline CDR1 SGDLS, CDR2 YYNGEE. With 4 bases clipped from V and 11 bases from J, the junction kept 17 bases outside the gene matches. The CDR3 totals 15 residues. The CDR3 is CASSPYPGTVTEAFF. The CDR3 bases are TGTGCCAGCAGCCCTTACCCCGGGACAGTGACGGAGGCTTTCTTT.

The chain has TRBV6-4 and TRBJ2-1, with TRBD1 matching 8 bases. Per the germline V gene, CDR1 is MRHNA and CDR2 is SNTAGT. CDR3 length equals 15 residues. With 2 bases clipped from V and 2 bases from J, the junction kept 2 bases outside the gene matches. The CDR3 bases are TGTGCCAGCAGTGACGGGACAGGCACCTACAATGAGCAGTTCTTC. It encodes CASSDGTGTYNEQFF.

The rearrangement uses TRBV18 and TRBJ2-6; 11 bases agree with TRBD1. With V trimmed by 1 base and J by 0 bases, 5 bases remained unmatched. Germline CDR1 reads KGHSH; CDR2 reads LQKENI. The CDR3 contains 19 residues. The CDR3 region is CASSPQTGTGGSGANVLTF. The CDR3, as DNA: TGTGCCAGCTCACCACAAACCGGGACAGGGGGCTCTGGGGCCAACGTCCTGACTTTC. Drawing the rest from reference TRBV18 and TRBJ2-6, the complete variable domain is NAGVMQNPRHLVRRRGQEARLRCSPMKGHSHVYWYRQLPEEGLKFMVYLQKENIIDESGMPKERFSAEFPKEGPSILRIQQVVRGDSAAYFCASSPQTGTGGSGANVLTFGAGSRLTVL.